The rows below give T cell receptor beta chains drawn from one sample of a study of radiotherapy plus CTLA-4 blockade in lung cancer. Sequencing used immunoSEQ multiplex PCR; TCRdb keeps in-frame clones, though not all of them. Of about 77,000 clones in the sample, nearly 75% were seen once. The specimen comprised peripheral blood, sampled from a patient treated with radiotherapy plus ipilimumab. The receptors were gathered from a human donor with non-small cell lung cancer whose response to radiotherapy plus ipilimumab could not be evaluated. CDR3s include the opening cysteine and the closing phenylalanine or tryptophan. Fields, in order: V gene, clone size, J gene, D gene, CDR3 DNA, CDR3 protein. The D gene is left open where the match is weak. Only some rows state a clone size, as once, few, many or a class for expanded clones.

V: TRBV27; size: NA; J: TRBJ2-2; D: TRBD2; DNA: TGTGCCAGCAGTCCTTGGACGGGACTAGCGGGGAACACCGGGGAGCTGTTTTTT; CDR3: CASSPWTGLAGNTGELFF
V: TRBV7-9; size: NA; J: TRBJ2-7; D: NA; DNA: TGTGCCAGCAGCTTAGATCCGGGCAGGGGCCCCTACGAGCAGTACTTC; CDR3: CASSLDPGRGPYEQYF
V: TRBV7-3; size: NA; J: TRBJ2-3; D: TRBD1; DNA: TGTGCCAGCAGCTTAACGACAGGGATGACAGATACGCAGTATTTT; CDR3: CASSLTTGMTDTQYF
V: TRBV4-1; size: NA; J: TRBJ1-6; D: NA; DNA: TGCGCCAGCAGCCAAGCGGGACTGCGTATCTATAATTCACCCCTCCACTTT; CDR3: CASSQAGLRIYNSPLHF
V: TRBV5-1; size: NA; J: TRBJ2-4; D: TRBD1; DNA: TGCGCCAGCAGCTTTTCGACAGGGGGCAGGGAAAACATTCAGTACTTC; CDR3: CASSFSTGGRENIQYF
V: TRBV7-9; size: once; J: TRBJ1-2; D: TRBD1; DNA: TGTGCCAGCAGCTTACGAACAGGGGAAATGGCTGGCTACACCTTC; CDR3: CASSLRTGEMAGYTF
V: TRBV6-6; size: NA; J: TRBJ1-2; D: NA; DNA: TGTGCCAGCAGTTACCTAATCGGACAGTTCGGCTACACCTTC; CDR3: CASSYLIGQFGYTF
V: TRBV9; size: NA; J: TRBJ2-1; D: TRBD2; DNA: TGTGCCAGCAGCACCCGACTAGCGAGCTCCTACAATGAGCAGTTCTTC; CDR3: CASSTRLASSYNEQFF
V: TRBV2; size: NA; J: TRBJ2-5; D: TRBD1; DNA: TGTGCCAGCAGGGGACAGATCCAAGAGACCCAGTACTTC; CDR3: CASRGQIQETQYF
V: TRBV2; size: NA; J: TRBJ1-1; D: NA; DNA: TGTGCCAGCAGAGAACAGGGCGGGGGCGAAGCTTTCTTT; CDR3: CASREQGGGEAFF
V: TRBV11-2; size: NA; J: TRBJ2-1; D: NA; DNA: TGTGCCAGCAGCTTAATCAGGGGCAGGTCCTACAATGAGCAGTTCTTC; CDR3: CASSLIRGRSYNEQFF
V: TRBV7-2; size: NA; J: TRBJ2-7; D: TRBD1; DNA: TGTGCCAGCAGCCCCGGACAGGGGTTATCCTACGAGCAGTACTTC; CDR3: CASSPGQGLSYEQYF
V: TRBV5-1; size: many; J: TRBJ1-1; D: NA; DNA: TGCGCCAGCAGCTGGGGGGTAAAGCCTGGGAACACTGAAGCTTTCTTT; CDR3: CASSWGVKPGNTEAFF
V: TRBV2; size: NA; J: TRBJ1-1; D: TRBD1; DNA: TGTGCCAGCAGGCCTATTCAGGGGGGCACTGAAGCTTTCTTT; CDR3: CASRPIQGGTEAFF
V: TRBV19; size: NA; J: TRBJ2-2; D: NA; DNA: TGTGCCAGTAGTGGCTCCCGGGTCTGGCTCACCGGGGAGCTGTTTTTT; CDR3: CASSGSRVWLTGELFF
V: TRBV2; size: NA; J: TRBJ2-2; D: TRBD1; DNA: TGTGCCAGCATCCCGAAGGGGGCAGCGAACACCGGGGAGCTGTTTTTT; CDR3: CASIPKGAANTGELFF
V: TRBV7-3; size: NA; J: TRBJ2-3; D: NA; DNA: TGTGCCAGCAGCTTAAATCCATCAGATACGCAGTATTTT; CDR3: CASSLNPSDTQYF
V: TRBV15; size: NA; J: TRBJ2-7; D: NA; DNA: TGTGCCACCAGAGGTGCTAGATCCCGCGAGCAGTACTTC; CDR3: CATRGARSREQYF
V: TRBV7-8; size: NA; J: TRBJ1-5; D: NA; DNA: TGTGCCAGCAGCTTAGATATCCAGGCTTGGGGCAATCAGCCCCAGCATTTT; CDR3: CASSLDIQAWGNQPQHF
V: TRBV18; size: NA; J: TRBJ1-4; D: NA; DNA: TGTGCCAGCTCACCACCGTATTCTATACTTGCAACTAATGAAAAACTGTTTTTT; CDR3: CASSPPYSILATNEKLFF
V: TRBV2; size: few; J: TRBJ1-1; D: NA; DNA: TGTGCCAGCAGTGGGGGGGTCGGCGGGGGCGCCGCCACTGAAGCTTTCTTT; CDR3: CASSGGVGGGAATEAFF
V: TRBV18; size: NA; J: TRBJ2-7; D: TRBD1; DNA: TGTGCCAGCTCACCAGAGGGGGCGGCCCCGGGGGAGCAGTACTTC; CDR3: CASSPEGAAPGEQYF
V: TRBV5-1; size: NA; J: TRBJ2-7; D: TRBD2; DNA: TGCGCCAGCAGCGTGTCTAGCGGGGTCTCCTACGAGCAGTACTTC; CDR3: CASSVSSGVSYEQYF
V: TRBV19; size: NA; J: TRBJ1-6; D: TRBD1; DNA: TGTGCCAGTAGTATCATTCCGGGACAGAACGTCGTTTCGGCCCTCCACTTT; CDR3: CASSIIPGQNVVSALHF